This TCR beta chain was sequenced for a study of blood T cell repertoires in COVID-19 (dated by TCRdb to about 2020). Looking at the study overall: Collaborator samples came from the United States, Italy and Spain and covered acute and convalescent phases of COVID-19. HLA class I and class II types, where available, came from metadata supplied by the sample provider rather than from assay-based typing. The sample metadata nearly always contained a de-identified subject ID, COVID-19 status, age in years and sex. Samples came from the ongoing ImmuneRACE study (first 160 participants) plus 1,254 subjects from 6 global collaborators. The prospective study material was composed of cDNA or gDNA derived from T cells, B-cell-depleted T cells, or PBMCs. The repertoires were made available in a free public database intended to serve as a resource for research on the immune response to SARS-CoV-2. The dataset comprised deeply sampled blood TCRbeta repertoires from subjects exposed to, actively infected with, or recovered from COVID-19. Beyond this particular receptor, the publication reports: The quantity of clinical and demographic metadata differed by source and by participant and was supplied without curation.

TCRbeta CDR3 regions were amplified from genomic DNA using the immunoSEQ Assay, a bias-controlled multiplex PCR. On the authors' methods: Nucleated cell counts per sample were estimated from amplification of reference gene primers within the assay. Sequence reads were collapsed and filtered to measure the absolute abundance of every unique TCRbeta CDR3 rearrangement. Productive Simpson clonality was computed per sample as the square root of Simpson's diversity index over productive rearrangements. The clones in this table, taken by TCRdb from immuneACCESS, are in-frame only. Not every clone is retained; where verified, under half of the shortfall comes from an unresolved V gene, and the cause of the rest is unknown. The V and J calls and clone size come from that table; D and trimming were worked out from the DNA. Across this sample there are roughly 110,000 clones, with around 85% seen only once. About 1.4% of the sample is held by the ten biggest clonotypes.

At the junction V is shortened by 4 bases and J by 0 bases; bases outside the gene matches: 10. The CDR3 has 17 amino acids, counting the end cysteine and phenylalanine. Of all the DNA, just the CDR3 is kept, 51 bases in frame from base 1. Reading the germline V gene gives CDR1 MDHEN and CDR2 SYDVKM. Comment on this clone: No cognate antigen has been identified for it. Base qualities are not recorded, but no much larger clone differs from it by a single base.

Each collaborating institution followed its own protocols to collect whole blood in K2EDTA tubes. For TCRbeta analysis, collaborators shipped samples in one of three forms: frozen whole blood, isolated PBMCs, or DNA extracted from either of those sample types. The sample comprised peripheral blood. This clonotype originated in a man aged 45-60 years with acute or convalescent COVID-19. The rearrangement combines TRBV28 with TRBJ1-1; the central 8 bases match TRBD1. The CDR3 sequence is CASSSRDRRPMNTEAFF. The DNA sequence reads TGTGCCAGCAGTTCCCGGGACAGGCGACCAATGAACACTGAAGCTTTCTTT. Beyond the CDR3, the reference TRBV28 and TRBJ1-1 genes provide the residues; the full variable domain reads: DVKVTQSSRYLVKRTGEKVFLECVQDMDHENMFWYRQDPGLGLRLIYFSYDVKMKEKGDIPEGYSVSREKKERFSLILESASTNQTSMYLCASSSRDRRPMNTEAFFGQGTRLTVV.